This note documents a single T cell receptor beta chain sequence. The CDR3 loop spans 13 amino acids. Germline trimming cut 5 bases from V and 7 bases from J; bases unmatched to any gene: 7. Germline CDR1 reads LGHDT; CDR2 reads YNNKEL (reference sequence). The authors' processing: Amplification of reference gene primers was used by the study to estimate nucleated cell counts. TCRdb keeps only in-frame clones here, not all; method: immunoSEQ multiplex PCR. V and J calls and clone size are as listed in that table; D and trimming were resolved from the DNA. Of tens of thousands of clones in the sample, 80% to 90% were seen once. This sample stems from a study of blood T cell repertoires in COVID-19. Study overall: Whether acute or convalescent, the COVID-19 samples came from the United States, Italy and Spain. From T cells, B-cell-depleted T cells, or PBMCs came the material, which was cDNA or gDNA.

The origin of this receptor is a woman in her forties or fifties with acute or convalescent COVID-19. The chain carries TRBV3-1 (or the pseudogene TRBV3-2) and TRBJ2-7, with 8 bases matching TRBD2. The source material was peripheral blood. CDR3 sequence reads: CASSYEGLEEQYF. CDR3 DNA: TGTGCCAGCAGCTACGAGGGACTAGAGGAGCAGTACTTC.